The source of this T cell receptor (beta chain) is a study of blood T cell repertoires in COVID-19. Trimming took off 7 bases at V and 0 bases at J, with 11 bases between the two ends. The V gene's germline CDR1 is SGDLS and CDR2 YYNGEE. The CDR3 consists of 14 residues. Only in-frame clones appear in the TCRdb table, and some are missing; sequencing was by immunoSEQ multiplex PCR. The table lists more than 25,000 clones, approximately 85% of them singletons. What was sequenced was peripheral blood. The V and J genes are TRBV9 and TRBJ1-3; possibly TRBD1 for D (6 bases). The sequence came from a man aged 55 to 69 with active COVID-19. CDR3 loop: CASSKDSSGNTIYF. In DNA form, the CDR3 reads TGTGCCAGCTCCAAGGACAGCTCTGGAAACACCATATATTTT. Using reference TRBV9 and TRBJ1-3 for the parts outside the CDR3, the full variable domain is DSGVTQTPKHLITATGQRVTLRCSPRSGDLSVYWYQQSLDQGLQFLIQYYNGEERAKGNILERFSAQQFPDLHSELNLSSLELGDSALYFCASSKDSSGNTIYFGEGSWLTVV.